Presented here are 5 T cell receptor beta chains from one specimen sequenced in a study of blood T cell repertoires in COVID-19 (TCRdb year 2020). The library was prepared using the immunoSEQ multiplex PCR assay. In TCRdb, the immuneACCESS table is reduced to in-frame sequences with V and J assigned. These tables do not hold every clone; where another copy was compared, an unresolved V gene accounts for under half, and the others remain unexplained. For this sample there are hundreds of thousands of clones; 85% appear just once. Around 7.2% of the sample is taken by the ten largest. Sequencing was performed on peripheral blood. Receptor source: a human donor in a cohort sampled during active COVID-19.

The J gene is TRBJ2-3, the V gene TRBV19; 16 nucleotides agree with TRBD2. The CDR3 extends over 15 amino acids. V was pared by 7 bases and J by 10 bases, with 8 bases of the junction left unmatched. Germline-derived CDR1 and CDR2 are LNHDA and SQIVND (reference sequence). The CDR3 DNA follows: TGTGCCAGTACCAGGGGACTAGCGGGGGGGCAGTCGCAGTATTTT. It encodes CASTRGLAGGQSQYF.

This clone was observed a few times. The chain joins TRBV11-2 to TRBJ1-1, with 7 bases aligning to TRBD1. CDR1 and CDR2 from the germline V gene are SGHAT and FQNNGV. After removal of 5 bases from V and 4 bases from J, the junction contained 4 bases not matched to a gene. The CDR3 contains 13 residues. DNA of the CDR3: TGTGCCAGCAGCCTTTCAGGGGGCACTGAAGCTTTCTTT. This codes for CASSLSGGTEAFF.

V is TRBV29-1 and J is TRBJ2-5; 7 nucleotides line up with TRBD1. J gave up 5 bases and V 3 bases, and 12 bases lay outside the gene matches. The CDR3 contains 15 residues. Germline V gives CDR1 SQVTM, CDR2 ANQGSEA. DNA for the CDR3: TGCAGCGTTGAGCTGACCGGGACAGCGTGGGAGACCCAGTACTTC. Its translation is CSVELTGTAWETQYF.

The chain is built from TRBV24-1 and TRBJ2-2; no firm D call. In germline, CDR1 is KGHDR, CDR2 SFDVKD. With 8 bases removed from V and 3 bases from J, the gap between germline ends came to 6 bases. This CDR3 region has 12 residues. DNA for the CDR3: TGTGCCACCAATAGCTACACCGGGGAGCTGTTTTTT. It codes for CATNSYTGELFF.

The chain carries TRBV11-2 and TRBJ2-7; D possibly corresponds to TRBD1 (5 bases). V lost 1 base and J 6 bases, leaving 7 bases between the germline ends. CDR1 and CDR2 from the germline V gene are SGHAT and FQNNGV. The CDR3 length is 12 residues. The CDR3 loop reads CASSLARGEQYF. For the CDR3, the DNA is TGTGCCAGCAGCTTAGCAAGGGGCGAGCAGTACTTC.